This entry features one TCR beta chain sequence. This specimen belongs to a study of blood T cell repertoires in COVID-19. Turning to the study itself: The United States, Italy and Spain provided the acute and convalescent COVID-19 samples.

Adults between roughly 18 and 89 years of age took part from under 25 US areas. Clinical histories supplied by participants themselves formed the basis of cohort assignment. Authors' data handling: Estimation of nucleated cell counts was performed using reference gene primer amplification. TCRdb's table, derived via immunoSEQ multiplex PCR, lists solely in-frame clones and lacks some. The V and J calls and clone size were taken over from that table, and D and trimming were inferred from the DNA. The repertoire holds about 140,000 clones, with 75% to 80% as singletons. This CDR3 is 17 amino acids long. Trimming removed 0 bases at V and 2 bases at J, with 16 bases between. Germline V gives CDR1 SEHNR, CDR2 FQNEAQ (reference sequence).

The specimen sequenced was PBMCs or T cells enriched from blood (not recorded which). The V call is TRBV7-9, the J call TRBJ2-5; a weak D match, TRBD1 (5 bases). The clonotype was recovered from a woman between 50 and 59 years old who had recovered from COVID-19. This chain's CDR3 is CASSLALGRAQQETQYF. The CDR3 DNA reads TGTGCCAGCAGCTTAGCTCTTGGCAGGGCCCAACAAGAGACCCAGTACTTC. The full variable domain, rest sourced from reference TRBV7-9 and TRBJ2-5, is DTGVSQNPRHKITKRGQNVTFRCDPISEHNRLYWYRQTLGQGPEFLTYFQNEAQLEKSRLLSDRFSAERPKGSFSTLEIQRTEQGDSAMYLCASSLALGRAQQETQYFGPGTRLLVL.